These 9 T cell receptor beta chains share one sample of origin, sequenced in a study of blood T cell repertoires in COVID-19. The data were produced by immunoSEQ multiplex PCR, yet TCRdb's version contains in-frame clones alone and is incomplete. Among over 200,000 clones listed, 75% to 90% were seen once. Sequences were obtained from PBMCs or T cells enriched from blood (not recorded which). Receptor source: a woman between 50 and 59 years old who had recovered from COVID-19.

This clone was picked up one time. The genes are TRBV12-3 or TRBV12-4 and TRBJ2-2, with a tentative D call TRBD1 (5 bases). V was trimmed by 5 bases and J by 6 bases, leaving 10 bases between them. The CDR3 consists of 13 residues. The CDR3 loop is CASSQRQSGELFF. DNA of the CDR3: TGTGCCAGCAGTCAACGACAGTCCGGGGAGCTGTTTTTT.

V usage is TRBV6-2 or TRBV6-3 and J usage is TRBJ2-7, with D unclear. V gave up 0 bases and J gave up 5 bases, with 20 bases separating them. The CDR3 is 17 residues long. Germline V lookup: CDR1 MNHEY, CDR2 SVGEGT. CDR3 nucleotide sequence: TGTGCCAGCAGTTACTCACCGTCGGTCTATGTTCTGGACGAGCAGTACTTC. The encoded protein is CASSYSPSVYVLDEQYF.

This clone has a single count. The chain carries TRBV6-5 and TRBJ2-5; D is unclear. The V gene lost 6 bases and the J gene lost 7 bases, with 15 bases spanning the gap. CDR1 is MNHEY and CDR2 is SVGAGI in the germline V gene. The CDR3 extends over 13 amino acids. In DNA, the CDR3 is TGTGCCAGCAGCTCGCTAGTGTCGGGGACCCAGTACTTC. It encodes CASSSLVSGTQYF.

The chain recombines TRBV19 with TRBJ2-1; 10 bases map to TRBD1. Per the germline V gene, CDR1 is LNHDA and CDR2 is SQIVND (reference sequence). The length of the CDR3 is 15 residues. The ends lost 5 bases at V and 4 bases at J; junction bases unmatched: 5. CDR3 sequence reads: CASSLGTGEYNEQFF. CDR3 coding DNA: TGTGCCAGTAGTTTGGGGACAGGGGAATACAATGAGCAGTTCTTC.

This clone appeared a single time. The CDR3 reads CASSSGVGGYTF. CDR3 nucleotides: TGTGCCAGCAGTTCAGGGGTAGGGGGCTACACCTTC. The chain has TRBV5-6 and TRBJ1-2; tentatively, D is TRBD1 (6 bases). Trimming removed 5 bases from V and 8 bases from J, with 13 bases in between. In germline, CDR1 is SGHDT, CDR2 YYEEEE. This CDR3 region has 12 residues.

This chain links TRBV11-2 with TRBJ2-7; D not certain. The CDR3 spans 12 residues. Germline CDR1 reads SGHAT; CDR2 reads FQNNGV. The ends were cut back, 3 bases at V and 3 bases at J, with 6 bases in the middle. The CDR3 loop reads CASSLTVYEQYF. CDR3 nucleotides: TGTGCCAGCAGCTTGACTGTCTACGAGCAGTACTTC.

This chain joins TRBV13 and TRBJ2-1, with a weak D call TRBD2 (6 bases). Germline CDR1 PRHDT, CDR2 FYEKMQ (reference sequence). This CDR3 is built from 14 residues. The ends were cut back, 8 bases at V and 2 bases at J, with 13 bases in the middle. The DNA of the CDR3 is TGTGCCAGCCACCTGGGCGGGACCTACAATGAGCAGTTCTTC. Amino acid sequence: CASHLGGTYNEQFF.

The chain carries TRBV4-1 and TRBJ1-2, with 7 bases identical to TRBD1. Germline values: CDR1 MGHRA, CDR2 YSYEKL. CDR3 length: 15 residues. V lost 6 bases to trimming and J lost 0 bases; unmatched junction nucleotides: 7. The CDR3 DNA is TGCGCCAGCAGACTACAGGGGCTCTCTAACTATGGCTACACCTTC. Amino acid sequence: CASRLQGLSNYGYTF.

The CDR3 DNA follows: TGTGCCAGCAGCGTAGGACTAGATGGCGGTTGGGTGGGCACAGATACGCAGTATTTT. Protein: CASSVGLDGGWVGTDTQYF. This chain joins TRBV9 and TRBJ2-3, with D possibly TRBD2 on 6 matching bases. The CDR3 extends over 19 amino acids. CDR1 SGDLS and CDR2 YYNGEE come from the germline V gene. V was shortened by 0 bases and J by 1 base, with 21 bases between the two germline ends.